These 22 T cell receptor beta chains came from one sample sequenced in a study of T-cell reconstitution after alpha-beta-depleted transplantation in children. Researchers prepared the TCRbeta library using unique molecular identifiers, the study reports. TCRdb re-called the PCR reads through MiXCR, storing one row per CDR3 protein. The table lists around 380,000 distinct CDR3 sequences, approximately 10% of them singletons. Sequences were derived from PBMCs from the stem cell graft donor, sampled from the stem cell graft. These receptors all come from a human donor who donated a stem cell graft to a child with acute myeloid leukemia.

J is TRBJ2-7 and V is TRBV13; weak D call: TRBD1 (5 bases). The germline V gene encodes CDR1 PRHDT and CDR2 FYEKMQ (reference sequence). The V gene lost 7 bases and the J gene lost 0 bases, with 13 bases spanning the gap. This CDR3 has 14 amino acids. The CDR3: CASTQGFPSYEQYF. The DNA for the CDR3 is TGTGCCAGCACCCAGGGATTCCCCTCCTACGAGCAGTACTTC.

The V gene is TRBV7-2, the J gene TRBJ2-5; 9 bases match TRBD2. After removal of 1 base from V and 1 base from J, the junction contained 4 bases not matched to a gene. This CDR3 is built from 16 residues. Germline assignment: CDR1 SGHTA and CDR2 FQGNSA. The DNA for the CDR3 is TGTGCCAGCAGCTTAGTTTTAGCGGGGGTCCAAGAGACCCAGTACTTC. It encodes CASSLVLAGVQETQYF. The full variable domain, its missing parts supplied by reference TRBV7-2 and TRBJ2-5, is GAGVSQSPSNKVTEKGKDVELRCDPISGHTALYWYRQSLGQGLEFLIYFQGNSAPDKSGLPSDRFSAERTGGSVSTLTIQRTQQEDSAVYLCASSLVLAGVQETQYFGPGTRLLVL.

J is TRBJ2-1 and V is TRBV4-2, with 10 bases identical to TRBD2. Germline V gene data show CDR1 as LGHNA and CDR2 as YNFKEQ. J was trimmed by 5 bases and V by 1 base; bases with no gene match: 2. The CDR3 consists of 15 residues. The CDR3, as DNA: TGTGCCAGCAGCCAAGCCCTAGCGGGAGACAATGAGCAGTTCTTC. Its translation is CASSQALAGDNEQFF.

This clonotype was observed a handful of times. The CDR3 here is CASSLSTGDQETQYF. For the CDR3, the DNA is TGTGCCAGCTCACTCAGTACAGGAGATCAAGAGACCCAGTACTTC. This rearrangement joins TRBV18 to TRBJ2-5; perhaps TRBD1 as D (5 bases). This CDR3 contains 15 residues. Germline V CDR1 and CDR2: KGHSH, LQKENI. The V end lost 4 bases, the J end lost 2 bases, and 14 bases lay between the germline ends. The full variable domain, rest sourced from reference TRBV18 and TRBJ2-5, is NAGVMQNPRHLVRRRGQEARLRCSPMKGHSHVYWYRQLPEEGLKFMVYLQKENIIDESGMPKERFSAEFPKEGPSILRIQQVVRGDSAAYFCASSLSTGDQETQYFGPGTRLLVL.

The chain couples TRBV25-1 to TRBJ2-5; 7 bases align to TRBD1. J lost 5 bases, V lost 8 bases, and 5 bases had no gene match. CDR1 and CDR2 from the germline V gene are MGHDK and SYGVNS. CDR3 size: 12 residues. CDR3 bases: TGTGCCAGCGAGACAGGGTTTGAGACCCAGTACTTC. Its translation: CASETGFETQYF.

This clonotype showed up just a few times. The chain joins TRBV27 to TRBJ1-6; D ambiguous. The ends were cut back, 5 bases at V and 3 bases at J, with 11 bases in the middle. This CDR3 region has 15 residues. Germline CDR1 reads MNHEY; CDR2 reads SMNVEV (reference sequence). CDR3 protein: CASSIRAGYNSPLHF. Written as DNA, the CDR3 is TGTGCCAGCAGTATAAGGGCTGGCTATAATTCACCCCTCCACTTT.

This chain connects TRBV6-2 or TRBV6-3 to TRBJ2-7; TRBD2 aligns across 12 bases. The germline V gene has CDR1 MNHEY and CDR2 SVGEGT. V gave up 0 bases and J gave up 3 bases; unmatched junction bases: 3. The CDR3 consists of 16 residues. CDR3 nucleotides: TGTGCCAGCAGTTACTCGACTAGCGGGAGAGGCTACGAGCAGTACTTC. Protein: CASSYSTSGRGYEQYF.

J is TRBJ2-1 and V is TRBV9, with D maybe TRBD2 (6 bases). From germline, CDR1 is SGDLS and CDR2 YYNGEE. Trimming took 8 bases from V and 9 from J, leaving 18 bases between them. The CDR3 contains 13 residues. CDR3 loop: CASKSLGEAEQFF. Here the CDR3 DNA reads TGTGCCAGTAAGTCCCTTGGGGAGGCTGAGCAGTTCTTC.

The CDR3 sequence is CASSATGQGVSYEQYV. In DNA, the CDR3 is TGTGCCAGCAGCGCCACCGGACAGGGGGTTTCCTACGAGCAGTACGTC. The chain is built from TRBV5-6 and TRBJ2-7; TRBD1 agrees at 10 bases. The CDR3 contains 16 residues. V was clipped by 4 bases and J by 1 base; unmatched bases: 8. Germline V CDR1 and CDR2: SGHDT, YYEEEE.

This clonotype was picked up many times. The chain has TRBV20-1 and TRBJ2-7; 11 bases map to TRBD2. Germline V gene lookup returns CDR1 DFQATT and CDR2 SNEGSKA (reference sequence). This CDR3 spans 17 amino acids. V was clipped by 0 bases and J by 0 bases; unmatched bases: 7. The CDR3 is CSARDLLGTSGSYEQYF. The DNA for the CDR3 is TGCAGTGCTAGAGATCTTCTTGGGACTAGCGGCTCCTACGAGCAGTACTTC.

There are many counts of this clonotype. This chain uses TRBV5-1 with TRBJ2-5; D unclear. Between the trimmed V and J ends, which lost 1 base and 4 bases, there was a span of 8 bases. The germline CDR1 and CDR2 sequences are SGHRS and YFSETQ. The CDR3 spans 13 residues. The CDR3 protein is CASSLTYRETQYF. Written as DNA, the CDR3 is TGCGCCAGCAGCTTGACGTACAGAGAGACCCAGTACTTC.

This clonotype was counted a few times. For the CDR3, the DNA is TGTGCCAGCAGTTTAGGCTCGGTGGGGGGTGGATTCTATGGCTACACCTTC. It is translated as CASSLGSVGGGFYGYTF. The chain couples TRBV28 to TRBJ1-2; the D gene is possibly TRBD1 (5 bases). Trimming left V 2 bases short and J 4 bases short, with 20 bases between. Germline-derived CDR1 and CDR2 are MDHEN and SYDVKM. CDR3 size: 17 residues.

This clonotype was seen only a few times. The chain recombines TRBV20-1 with TRBJ2-7, with 7 nucleotides matching TRBD1. The V gene end was trimmed by 3 bases and the J gene end by 2 bases; junction bases not matched to a gene: 4. From germline, CDR1 is DFQATT and CDR2 SNEGSKA (reference sequence). This CDR3 region has 13 residues. The CDR3 is CSASRQGAYEQYF. The DNA for the CDR3 is TGCAGTGCTAGTAGGCAGGGGGCCTACGAGCAGTACTTC.

The table lists this clonotype with a few counts. This chain uses TRBV20-1 with TRBJ2-1; 11 bases match TRBD2. From germline, CDR1 is DFQATT and CDR2 SNEGSKA (reference sequence). CDR3 length equals 19 residues. V shed 1 base and J 4 bases; nucleotides not matched to a gene: 15. CDR3 nucleotide sequence: TGCAGTGCTAGAGGGGTAGCGGGAGGGCCGTCCGGCTTATACAATGAGCAGTTCTTC. As protein: CSARGVAGGPSGLYNEQFF.

There are many counts of this clonotype. V and J are TRBV20-1 and TRBJ2-3, with 12 nucleotides matching TRBD2. There are 14 residues in the CDR3. Losses at the gene ends were 3 bases for V and 4 bases for J; bases not matched to a gene: 2. Germline CDR1 and CDR2: DFQATT and SNEGSKA (reference sequence). CDR3 protein: CSARLAGGSDTQYF. The CDR3, as DNA: TGCAGTGCTAGGCTAGCGGGAGGGTCAGATACGCAGTATTTT.

This clonotype showed up just a few times. The rearrangement joins TRBV12-3 or TRBV12-4 to TRBJ2-5, with D possibly matching TRBD2 (7 bases). With 1 base removed from V and 2 bases from J, the gap between germline ends came to 11 bases. The CDR3 runs 15 residues. CDR3: CASSLEAGAQETQYF. The CDR3 nucleotides read TGTGCCAGCAGTTTAGAGGCGGGGGCACAAGAGACCCAGTACTTC.

V and J are TRBV5-1 and TRBJ2-2; 8 bases agree with TRBD1. V lost 0 bases, J lost 4 bases, and 2 bases stayed unmatched. The germline V gene encodes CDR1 SGHRS and CDR2 YFSETQ. CDR3 length: 15 amino acids. Here the CDR3 reads CASSLDRGSTGELFF. The CDR3 DNA reads TGCGCCAGCAGCTTGGACAGGGGGAGCACCGGGGAGCTGTTTTTT.

The rearrangement uses TRBV5-1 and TRBJ2-5; no definite D call. V lost 2 bases and J lost 5, with 10 bases in between. Germline assignment: CDR1 SGHRS and CDR2 YFSETQ. The CDR3 length is 13 residues. CDR3 nucleotide sequence: TGCGCCAGCAGCTTCGGGTTTTTTGAGACCCAGTACTTC. This gives the protein CASSFGFFETQYF.

This clonotype was counted a few times. The rearrangement uses TRBV18 and TRBJ2-7, with 8 bases that match TRBD2. V dropped 3 bases and J dropped 7; count of bases not matched to a gene: 2. The CDR3 covers 12 residues. Germline lookup yields CDR1 KGHSH and CDR2 LQKENI. This chain's CDR3 is CASSPRLAEQYF. In DNA form, the CDR3 reads TGTGCCAGCTCACCGAGACTAGCGGAGCAGTACTTC.

This clonotype was recorded many times. V is TRBV6-1 and J is TRBJ2-7; the D gene is possibly TRBD1 (5 bases). The CDR3 extends over 14 amino acids. V gave up 2 bases and J gave up 3 bases, with 11 bases separating them. Germline CDR1 and CDR2: MNHNS and SASEGT. The CDR3 loop is CASSETQGDYEQYV. For the CDR3, the DNA is TGTGCCAGCAGTGAAACCCAGGGCGACTACGAGCAGTACGTC.

This clonotype was observed many times. V is TRBV10-3 and J is TRBJ2-7; perhaps TRBD2 as D (5 bases). This CDR3 is 14 amino acids long. Germline V CDR1 and CDR2: ENHRY, SYGVKD. The V end lost 0 bases, the J end lost 7 bases, and 13 bases lay between the germline ends. CDR3 sequence: CAISESGLSGEQYF. In DNA form, the CDR3 reads TGTGCCATCAGTGAGTCCGGACTCTCTGGGGAGCAGTACTTC.

This chain joins TRBV29-1 and TRBJ2-2; D is uncertain. Trimming left V 2 bases short and J 0 bases short, with 10 bases between. CDR3 size: 15 residues. Germline CDR1 SQVTM, CDR2 ANQGSEA. The CDR3 nucleotides are TGCAGCGTTGAACAGGCCGACCCGAACACCGGGGAGCTGTTTTTT. This gives the protein CSVEQADPNTGELFF.